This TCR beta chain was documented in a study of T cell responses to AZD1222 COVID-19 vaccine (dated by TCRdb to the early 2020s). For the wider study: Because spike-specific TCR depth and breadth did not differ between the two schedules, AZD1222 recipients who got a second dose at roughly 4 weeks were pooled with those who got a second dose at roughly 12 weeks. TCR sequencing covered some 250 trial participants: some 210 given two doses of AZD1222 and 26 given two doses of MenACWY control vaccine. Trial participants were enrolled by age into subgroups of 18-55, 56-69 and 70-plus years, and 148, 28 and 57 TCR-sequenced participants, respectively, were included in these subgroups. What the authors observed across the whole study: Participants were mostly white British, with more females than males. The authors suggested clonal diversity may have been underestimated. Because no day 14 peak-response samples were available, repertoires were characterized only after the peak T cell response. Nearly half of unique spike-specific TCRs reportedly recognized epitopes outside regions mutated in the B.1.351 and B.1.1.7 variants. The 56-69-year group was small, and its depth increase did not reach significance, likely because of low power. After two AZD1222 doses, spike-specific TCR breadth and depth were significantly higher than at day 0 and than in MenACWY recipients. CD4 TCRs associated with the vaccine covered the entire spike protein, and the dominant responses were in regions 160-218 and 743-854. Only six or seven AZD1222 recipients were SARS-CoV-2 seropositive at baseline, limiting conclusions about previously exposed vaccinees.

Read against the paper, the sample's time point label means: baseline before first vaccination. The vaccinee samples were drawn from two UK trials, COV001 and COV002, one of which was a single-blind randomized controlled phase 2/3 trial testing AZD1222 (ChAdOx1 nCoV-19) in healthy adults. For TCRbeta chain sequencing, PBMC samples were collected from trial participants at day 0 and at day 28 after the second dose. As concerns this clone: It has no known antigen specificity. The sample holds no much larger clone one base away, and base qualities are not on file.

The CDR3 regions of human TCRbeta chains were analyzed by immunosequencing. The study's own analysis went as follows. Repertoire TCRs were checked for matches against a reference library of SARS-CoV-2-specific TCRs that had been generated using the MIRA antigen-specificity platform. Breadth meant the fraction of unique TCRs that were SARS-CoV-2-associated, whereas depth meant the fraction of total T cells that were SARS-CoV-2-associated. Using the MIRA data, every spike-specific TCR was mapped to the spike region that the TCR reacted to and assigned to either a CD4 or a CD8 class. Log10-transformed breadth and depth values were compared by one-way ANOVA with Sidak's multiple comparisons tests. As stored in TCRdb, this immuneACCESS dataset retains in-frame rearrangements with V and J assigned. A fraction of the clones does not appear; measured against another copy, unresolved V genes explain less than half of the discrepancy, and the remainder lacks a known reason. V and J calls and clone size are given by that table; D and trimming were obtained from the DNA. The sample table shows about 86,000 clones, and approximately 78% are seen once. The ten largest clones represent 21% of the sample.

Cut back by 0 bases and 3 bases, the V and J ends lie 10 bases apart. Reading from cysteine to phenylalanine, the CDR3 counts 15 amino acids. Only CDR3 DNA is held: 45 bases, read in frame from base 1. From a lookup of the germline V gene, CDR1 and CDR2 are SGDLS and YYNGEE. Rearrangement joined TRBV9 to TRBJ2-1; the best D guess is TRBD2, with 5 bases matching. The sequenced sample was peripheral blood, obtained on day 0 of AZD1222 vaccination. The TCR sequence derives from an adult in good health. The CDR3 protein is CASSVGGAIYNEQFF. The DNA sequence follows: TGTGCCAGCAGCGTAGGGGGAGCAATCTACAATGAGCAGTTCTTC.